The 6 T cell receptor beta chains below come from one sample, sequenced in a study of blood T cells in healthy people across ages. Using a J-beta primer mix together with a sample-barcoded 5' primer, a second PCR was run for about 7 to 12 cycles. TCRdb recomputed calls from the 5' RACE reads with MiXCR, one row per CDR3 protein. The sample holds about 1,400,000 distinct CDR3 sequences; 59% are singletons and the top ten take roughly 6.3%. The sequenced sample was blood. These receptors were collected from a man aged 18 to 30 in good health.

This chain links TRBV27 with TRBJ2-5, with TRBD2 as a possible D gene (7 bases). The J call is doubtful: the DNA matches TRBJ2-7 better. Germline V gene sequence: CDR1 MNHEY, CDR2 SMNVEV (reference sequence). There are 14 residues in the CDR3. Here the CDR3 DNA reads TGTGCCAGCAGTCCCGTGGGGGGGCTCGACGAGCAGTACTTC. Amino acid sequence: CASSPVGGLDEQYF.

The chain employs TRBV29-1 and TRBJ2-1; D perhaps matches TRBD1 (6 bases). The CDR3 loop spans 15 amino acids. The V and J ends lost 5 bases and 7 bases respectively, with 21 bases between them. Germline CDR1 and CDR2: SQVTM and ANQGSEA. DNA for the CDR3: TGCAGCGTTCGTTCATCCCCCGGGACAAGTAATGAGCAGTTCTTC. Amino acid sequence: CSVRSSPGTSNEQFF.

This chain joins TRBV4-3 and TRBJ2-5, with D tentatively TRBD2 (6 bases). The CDR3 has 17 residues. Germline-derived CDR1 and CDR2 are LGHNA and YSLEER. Trimming pared 0 bases from V and 1 base from J, leaving 15 bases between. The CDR3 is CASSQDRAGQIQETQYF. CDR3 in DNA: TGCGCCAGCAGCCAAGATAGGGCGGGGCAGATCCAAGAGACCCAGTACTTC.

This chain joins TRBV25-1 and TRBJ1-2, with a possible D match to TRBD1 (6 bases). V was shortened by 3 bases and J by 8 bases, with 16 bases between the two germline ends. CDR1 is MGHDK and CDR2 is SYGVNS in the germline V gene. This CDR3 spans 14 amino acids. The CDR3 reads CASSELVAGEGYTF. The CDR3 DNA reads TGTGCCAGCAGTGAGTTGGTGGCAGGGGAAGGCTACACCTTC.

This clonotype has a handful of counts. This sequence joins TRBV12-3 or TRBV12-4 and TRBJ2-7; D not certain. This CDR3 region has 10 residues. Trimming took 8 bases from V and 6 from J, leaving 8 bases between them. The DNA of the CDR3 is TGTGCCAGCGGGTCAGGCGAGCAGTACTTC. Protein product: CASGSGEQYF.

The table lists this clonotype with a count of one. V and J are TRBV20-1 and TRBJ1-4, with D maybe TRBD1 (6 bases). The CDR3 contains 17 residues. Germline V CDR1 and CDR2: DFQATT, SNEGSKA (reference sequence). The V end lost 0 bases, the J end lost 0 bases, and 14 bases lay between the germline ends. The DNA for the CDR3 is TGCAGTGCTAGAGATGGACAGAGGGCCGCAACTAATGAAAAACTGTTTTTT. Translating it yields CSARDGQRAATNEKLFF.